Below are 26 T cell receptor beta chains sequenced from a single sample in a study of T-cell memory formation after mild COVID-19. From the 5' RACE reads, TCRdb called clonotypes with MiXCR, one entry per CDR3 protein. In the table there are tens of thousands of distinct CDR3 sequences, roughly 17% of which are singletons. The specimen was PBMCs or a T cell subset sorted from them (not recorded which). The receptors stem from an adult woman who had mild COVID-19 (a few samples of this study predate the infection). Cell type and time point are not known.

This clonotype appeared many times. The chain joins TRBV15 to TRBJ2-7; D assignment may be TRBD1 or TRBD2 (5 bases each). CDR1 and CDR2 (germline): LNHNV, YYDKDF (reference sequence). V lost 1 base to trimming and J lost 4 bases, with 14 bases between them. CDR3 length equals 15 residues. CDR3 in DNA: TGTGCCACCAGCAGAGTTGGGGCTGGGGGTTACGAGCAGTACTTC. It yields the protein CATSRVGAGGYEQYF.

V is TRBV5-1 and J is TRBJ1-2; maybe TRBD1 (6 bases). CDR3 length: 16 residues. Germline values: CDR1 SGHRS, CDR2 YFSETQ. Trimming took off 2 bases at V and 2 bases at J, with 16 bases between the two ends. The CDR3 nucleotides read TGCGCCAGCAGCTTCGTACAGGGAGGCTGGAACTATGGCTACACCTTC. Encoded protein: CASSFVQGGWNYGYTF.

This clonotype was recorded at least ten times. J is TRBJ2-1 and V is TRBV4-3; 10 bases agree with TRBD2. This CDR3 has 21 amino acids. The germline V gene encodes CDR1 LGHNA and CDR2 YSLEER. J was trimmed by 3 bases and V by 3 bases; bases with no gene match: 20. The CDR3 DNA reads TGCGCCAGCAGCCAGGCAACGACCCAGGAGAGGACTAGCGGAATCTACAATGAGCAGTTCTTC. Its translation: CASSQATTQERTSGIYNEQFF.

The rearrangement joins TRBV24-1 to TRBJ2-3; perhaps D is TRBD1 or TRBD2 (6 bases each). Trimming cost V 4 bases and J 0 bases, with 16 bases left between them. This CDR3 is 17 amino acids long. The germline CDR1 and CDR2 sequences are KGHDR and SFDVKD. The CDR3 region is CATSEDPGATSTDTQYF. CDR3 DNA sequence: TGTGCCACCAGTGAAGATCCGGGGGCTACTAGCACAGATACGCAGTATTTT.

This clonotype was seen only a few times. The chain carries TRBV25-1 and TRBJ1-5; D gene uncertain. Germline lookup yields CDR1 MGHDK and CDR2 SYGVNS. The CDR3 is 12 amino acids. Trimming took off 4 bases at V and 11 bases at J, with 12 bases between the two ends. CDR3 protein: CASSADEGAQHF. The CDR3 coding sequence is TGTGCCAGCAGTGCCGACGAAGGAGCCCAGCATTTT. The full variable domain, rest sourced from reference TRBV25-1 and TRBJ1-5, is EADIYQTPRYLVIGTGKKITLECSQTMGHDKMYWYQQDPGMELHLIHYSYGVNSTEKGDLSSESTVSRIRTEHFPLTLESARPSHTSQYLCASSADEGAQHFGDGTRLSIL.

This chain uses TRBV12-3 or TRBV12-4 with TRBJ2-1, with D perhaps given as TRBD1 or TRBD2 (5 bases each). Trimming took off 5 bases at V and 10 bases at J, with 21 bases between the two ends. The CDR3 contains 15 residues. The CDR3 region is CASSDRDRGFGEQFF. The CDR3 nucleotides read TGTGCCAGCAGTGACCGGGACCGGGGTTTTGGGGAGCAGTTCTTC.

This clonotype was recorded a few times. This sequence joins TRBV4-1 and TRBJ2-1; TRBD2 matches 12 bases. The length of the CDR3 is 16 residues. Unmatched junction bases numbered 3, after V lost 4 bases and J lost 2 bases. Germline CDR1 and CDR2: MGHRA and YSYEKL. The CDR3 here is CASSPLAGGPYNEQFF. The CDR3 DNA sequence: TGCGCCAGCAGCCCTCTAGCGGGGGGGCCCTACAATGAGCAGTTCTTC.

The rearrangement joins TRBV5-4 to TRBJ2-5; D is undetermined. Germline V gives CDR1 SGHNT, CDR2 YYREEE (reference sequence). The CDR3 has 14 amino acids. Deletions cut 0 bases from V and 5 bases from J, with 11 bases between. The CDR3 bases are TGTGCCAGCAGCTTGGAGGGCTTCGGGGAGACCCAGTACTTC. It yields the protein CASSLEGFGETQYF.

In its sample, this clonotype was seen a few times. The J gene is TRBJ2-1, the V gene TRBV24-1; D gene uncertain. The V and J ends lost 6 bases and 1 base respectively, with 3 bases between them. The germline CDR1 and CDR2 sequences are KGHDR and SFDVKD. The CDR3 runs to 12 residues. The CDR3 here is CATSRSYNEQFF. The CDR3 nucleotides read TGTGCCACCAGTCGATCCTACAATGAGCAGTTCTTC.

In nucleotides, the CDR3 is TGTGCCAGCAGTACAGGAGGTAATGAGCAGTTCTTC. Its protein is CASSTGGNEQFF. The chain combines TRBV6-6 with TRBJ2-1; perhaps D is TRBD1 or TRBD2 (5 bases each). In germline, CDR1 is MNHNY, CDR2 SVGAGI (reference sequence). Deletions cut 5 bases from V and 7 bases from J, with 9 bases between. The CDR3 is made up of 12 amino acids.

This clonotype came up a few times. V gene TRBV4-1 combines with J gene TRBJ2-7; D is uncertain. Trimming pared 0 bases from V and 2 bases from J, leaving 5 bases between. Germline V gene sequence: CDR1 MGHRA, CDR2 YSYEKL. This CDR3 spans 13 amino acids. The CDR3 is CASSQDRTYEQYF. Here the CDR3 DNA reads TGCGCCAGCAGCCAAGACAGGACCTACGAGCAGTACTTC.

This clonotype came up many times. The chain combines TRBV7-9 with TRBJ2-5, with no clear D. Per the germline V gene, CDR1 is SEHNR and CDR2 is FQNEAQ (reference sequence). The CDR3 extends over 13 amino acids. Trimming removed 4 bases from V and 4 bases from J, with 10 bases in between. The CDR3 DNA reads TGTGCCAGCAGCTCCTCTCCTAGAGAGACCCAGTACTTC. It yields the protein CASSSSPRETQYF.

The chain combines TRBV11-1 with TRBJ2-7; D uncertain. The germline gives CDR1 SGHAT, CDR2 FQDESV (reference sequence). The V end was cut by 6 bases, the J end by 3 bases, with 12 bases between. CDR3 size: 13 residues. CDR3 bases: TGTGCCAGCAGTTATTCGGACGGCTACGAGCAGTACTTC. Translating gives CASSYSDGYEQYF.

The gene calls are TRBV5-1 and TRBJ2-7; D is possibly TRBD2 (5 bases). The CDR3 contains 14 residues. Looked up from germline, CDR1 is SGHRS and CDR2 is YFSETQ. V shed 4 bases and J shed 1 base, with 12 bases lying between them. CDR3 sequence: CASSRGLESYEQYF. The DNA of the CDR3 is TGCGCCAGCAGCCGCGGACTCGAGTCCTACGAGCAGTACTTC. Filled out from reference TRBV5-1 and TRBJ2-7, the complete variable domain reads KAGVTQTPRYLIKTRGQQVTLSCSPISGHRSVSWYQQTPGQGLQFLFEYFSETQRNKGNFPGRFSGRQFSNSRSEMNVSTLELGDSALYLCASSRGLESYEQYFGPGTRLTVT.

The V call is TRBV5-1, the J call TRBJ2-1; 7 bases map to TRBD2. V shed 3 bases and J 1 base; nucleotides not matched to a gene: 4. Germline-derived CDR1 and CDR2 are SGHRS and YFSETQ. CDR3 length equals 15 residues. The CDR3 sequence: CASSSGEGSYNEQFF. For the CDR3, the DNA is TGCGCCAGCAGCTCCGGGGAGGGTTCCTACAATGAGCAGTTCTTC.

A few counts support this clonotype. The chain couples TRBV12-3 or TRBV12-4 to TRBJ2-7; the match to TRBD1 covers 8 bases. This CDR3 is built from 13 residues. J lost 5 bases, V lost 3 bases, and 3 bases had no gene match. The CDR3 reads CASSLGQENEQYF. CDR3 coding DNA: TGTGCCAGCAGTTTGGGACAGGAGAACGAGCAGTACTTC.

This clonotype was picked up a small number of times. The CDR3: CASSPDRGHYYGYTF. CDR3 coding DNA: TGCGCCAGCAGCCCGGACAGGGGGCACTACTATGGCTACACCTTC. This chain connects TRBV5-1 to TRBJ1-2, with TRBD1 matching over 11 bases. Germline V gene lookup returns CDR1 SGHRS and CDR2 YFSETQ. The CDR3 is 15 residues long. V shed 4 bases, J shed 3 bases, and the junction held 5 bases outside the gene matches.

This clonotype showed up just a few times. J is TRBJ2-3 and V is TRBV4-2, with TRBD2 matching 13 bases. Germline lookup yields CDR1 LGHNA and CDR2 YNFKEQ. The V segment lost 1 base and the J segment 2 bases; nucleotides outside the gene matches: 6. The CDR3 has 18 amino acids. The CDR3 DNA sequence: TGTGCCAGCAGCCAAGCCCCTGGACTAGCGGGGGACACAGATACGCAGTATTTT. Its translation is CASSQAPGLAGDTDTQYF.

The CDR3 sequence: CASSFILSIPGQGDGEQFF. The CDR3 DNA follows: TGTGCCAGCAGTTTTATCCTGAGCATTCCGGGACAGGGGGACGGTGAGCAGTTCTTC. V usage is TRBV12-3 or TRBV12-4 and J usage is TRBJ2-1; 11 nucleotides agree with TRBD1. V lost 3 bases to trimming and J lost 9 bases; unmatched junction nucleotides: 19. The CDR3 length is 19 residues.

The rearrangement links TRBV9 to TRBJ2-7, with 9 bases lining up with TRBD1. Germline trimming cut 3 bases from V and 2 bases from J; bases unmatched to any gene: 6. There are 15 residues in the CDR3. Germline CDR1 and CDR2: SGDLS and YYNGEE. DNA of the CDR3: TGTGCCAGCAGCGGCTCCGGGACAGGGCCCTACGAGCAGTACTTC. The encoded protein is CASSGSGTGPYEQYF.

The chain has TRBV5-1 and TRBJ2-5; D may be TRBD1 or TRBD2 (5 bases each). V lost 4 bases to trimming and J lost 5 bases, with 15 bases between them. The CDR3 has 14 amino acids. The germline V gene has CDR1 SGHRS and CDR2 YFSETQ. The CDR3 protein is CASSNFGTPETQYF. The CDR3 DNA reads TGCGCCAGCAGCAACTTTGGGACGCCGGAGACCCAGTACTTC.

In its sample, this clonotype was seen a few times. The rearrangement links TRBV12-3 or TRBV12-4 to TRBJ2-3; D is unresolved. The CDR3 totals 13 residues. V was shortened by 8 bases and J by 4 bases, with 13 bases between the two germline ends. CDR3 sequence reads: CASVLGFADTQYF. DNA for the CDR3: TGTGCCAGCGTCTTGGGGTTCGCAGATACGCAGTATTTT.

At least ten counts were recorded for this clonotype. The rearrangement links TRBV7-9 to TRBJ2-3; TRBD2 agrees at 7 bases. J was trimmed by 4 bases and V by 5 bases; bases with no gene match: 3. The CDR3 has 13 amino acids. Germline lookup yields CDR1 SEHNR and CDR2 FQNEAQ (reference sequence). CDR3 nucleotide sequence: TGTGCCAGCAGCCCCAGCGGGGCAGATACGCAGTATTTT. It is translated as CASSPSGADTQYF.

The chain has TRBV25-1 and TRBJ2-7, with 9 bases identical to TRBD1. Germline CDR1 MGHDK, CDR2 SYGVNS. V shed 6 bases and J 6 bases; nucleotides not matched to a gene: 3. This CDR3 contains 12 residues. The DNA for the CDR3 is TGTGCCAGCAGGGACAGGGGTCCCGAGCAGTACTTC. Translating it yields CASRDRGPEQYF.

The V call is TRBV24-1, the J call TRBJ1-5, with D possibly matching TRBD1 (5 bases). The CDR3 has 15 amino acids. V lost 4 bases, J lost 0 bases, and 9 bases lay in between. CDR1 is KGHDR, CDR2 SFDVKD, per germline. The CDR3: CATSEHQGSNQPQHF. For the CDR3, the DNA is TGTGCCACCAGTGAACATCAGGGTAGCAATCAGCCCCAGCATTTT.

About this clonotype itself: The junction departs from the called germline gene at one end, perhaps through a read error. The J gene is TRBJ2-1, the V gene TRBV12-3 or TRBV12-4; 9 positions match TRBD1. This CDR3 comprises 17 residues. The CDR3 region has the DNA TGTGCCAGCAGGCGGACAGGGGTCCAAAGCTCCTACAATGAACAGTTCTTC. It codes for CASRRTGVQSSYNEQFF.